These T cell receptor beta chains were read from a single sample in a study of response to subunit inactivated influenza vaccine. MiXCR, applied by TCRdb to the RT-PCR reads, yields one record per CDR3 protein. This sample has about 610,000 distinct CDR3 sequences; 12% to 15% occur once, and the top ten carry over 8.5%. The sample was PBMCs from blood, taken 12 days after vaccination. The origin of the receptors is a man in his fifties who received an inactivated influenza vaccine. CDR3s include the opening cysteine and the closing phenylalanine or tryptophan. D genes are given only for firm matches. Rows may omit the clone size; those that give it use once, few, many or a size class.

>TRBV20-1|TRBD1|NA|TRBJ1-5
TGCAGTGCTGCGGACAGGGGAAGTAGTAAGCCCCAGCATTTT
CSAADRGSSKPQHF
>TRBV10-3|TRBD2|NA|TRBJ2-5
TGTGCCACCGTCCCGGGACTAGCGGGGAGGCAAGAGACCCAGTACTTC
CATVPGLAGRQETQYF
>TRBV6-2/TRBV6-3|NA|NA|TRBJ1-2
TGTGCCAGCAGTTACTTGCAGGGATCCTATGGCTACACCTTC
CASSYLQGSYGYTF
>TRBV4-3|NA|few|TRBJ2-7
TGCGCCAGCAGCCAAGTCGGACGGCCAACCTACGAGCAGTACTTC
CASSQVGRPTYEQYF
>TRBV29-1|NA|few|TRBJ2-1
TGCAGCGTTACCCTGCCGGAGAAGGGATATGAGCAGTTCTTC
CSVTLPEKGYEQFF
>TRBV9|TRBD2|few|TRBJ2-3
TGTGCCAGCAGCGTAGGTGGGACTAGCCGAGAAGATACGCAGTATTTT
CASSVGGTSREDTQYF
>TRBV4-3|NA|few|TRBJ2-6
TGCGCCAGCAGCCAAGACATATACTCTGGGGCCAACGTCCTGACTTTC
CASSQDIYSGANVLTF
>TRBV5-1|TRBD1|few|TRBJ2-3
TGCGCCAGCAGGTGGACAGGGGAAGATACGCAGTATTTT
CASRWTGEDTQYF
>TRBV7-6|NA|NA|TRBJ2-1
TGTGCCAGCAGCCCCTGGGGGGGCCTCGGCGATGAGCAGTTCTTC
CASSPWGGLGDEQFF
>TRBV6-1|NA|NA|TRBJ1-4
TGTGCCAGCAGTCGGACAGACGCAACTAATGAAAAACTGTTTTTT
CASSRTDATNEKLFF
>TRBV5-1|TRBD1|few|TRBJ1-5
TGCGCCAGCAGCTTATCAGGGGGCGAGGGTCAGCCCCAGCATTTT
CASSLSGGEGQPQHF
>TRBV5-1|TRBD1|few|TRBJ2-1
TGCGCCAGCAGCGCTTACAACAGGGGGAGCTCCTACAATGAGCAGTTCTTC
CASSAYNRGSSYNEQFF
>TRBV27|TRBD2|NA|TRBJ2-1
TGTGCCAGCTCTTCCATGGCGGGAGTAATCTACAATGAGCAGTTCTTC
CASSSMAGVIYNEQFF
>TRBV7-3|TRBD2|few|TRBJ2-1
TGTGCCAGCAGCTTATTAGCGGGAACAATTTACAATGAGCAGTTCTTC
CASSLLAGTIYNEQFF
>TRBV12-3/TRBV12-4|TRBD2|NA|TRBJ2-7
TGTGCCAGCAGCTCGACTAGCGGGAGGCCAAGATACGAGCAGTACTTC
CASSSTSGRPRYEQYF
>TRBV6-2/TRBV6-3|NA|few|TRBJ1-5
TGTGCCAGCAGTTACTCGGGGTTCGGGAGTCAGCCCCAGCATTTT
CASSYSGFGSQPQHF
>TRBV5-1|NA|NA|TRBJ2-2
TGCGCCAGCAGCTTGGAACCCGCTGACACCGGGGAGCTGTTTTTT
CASSLEPADTGELFF
>TRBV7-6|NA|NA|TRBJ2-5
TGTGCCAGCAGCTTAGGGGAAGGGGTCGGGGGAGAGACCCAGTACTTC
CASSLGEGVGGETQYF
>TRBV20-1|NA|NA|TRBJ2-2
TGCAGTGCTTTTGGGATCCCGGCCGGGGAGCTGTTTTTT
CSAFGIPAGELFF
>TRBV3-1|TRBD1|NA|TRBJ2-1
TGTGCCAGCAGCCAAAGGGGACAGGGGAGGAAGCAGTTCTTC
CASSQRGQGRKQFF
>TRBV24-1|NA|many|TRBJ2-5
TGTGCCACCAGTGATTCCCCGGAGACCCAGTACTTC
CATSDSPETQYF
>TRBV6-1|NA|NA|TRBJ2-5
TGTGCCAGCAGCCATAACCGGGGATACCAAGAGACCCAGTACTTC
CASSHNRGYQETQYF
>TRBV12-3/TRBV12-4|NA|once|TRBJ2-7
TGTGCCAGCAGGGGGCGGGCCTCCTACGAGCAGTACTTC
CASRGRASYEQYF
>TRBV5-1|TRBD2|NA|TRBJ2-7
TGCGCCAGCAGCTTGAGCGGGGCGGTCTCCTACGAGCAGTACTTC
CASSLSGAVSYEQYF
>TRBV4-3|TRBD2|few|TRBJ2-2
TGCGCCAGCAGCCCCGGACTAGCGGGAGGGCCTATCACCGGGGAGCTGTTTTTT
CASSPGLAGGPITGELFF
>TRBV30|NA|NA|TRBJ2-7
TGTGCCTGGAGTGCCGTAGCCGGCTTCTCCTACGAGCAGTACTTC
CAWSAVAGFSYEQYF
>TRBV11-2|NA|few|TRBJ1-1
TGTGCCAGCAGCTTGGGGAGGGGGAGTGAAGCTTTCTTT
CASSLGRGSEAFF
>TRBV11-2|NA|NA|TRBJ2-4
TGTGCCAGCAGCCGGGGGCGAAACATTCAGTACTTC
CASSRGRNIQYF
>TRBV7-9|NA|NA|TRBJ2-5
TGTGCCAGCAGCTCGCTAGACAGCCTAGAGACCCAGTACTTC
CASSSLDSLETQYF
>TRBV20-1|TRBD1|NA|TRBJ2-2
TGCAGTGCCCGGACAGGCGCGGGCACCGGGGAGCTGTTTTTT
CSARTGAGTGELFF
>TRBV7-9|TRBD2|many|TRBJ2-2
TGTGCCAGCAGCCCACGGACTAGCCCCGGGGAGCTGTTTTTT
CASSPRTSPGELFF
>TRBV2|TRBD1|NA|TRBJ1-1
TGTGCCAGCAATGGACAGGCGAGAACTGAAGCTTTCTTT
CASNGQARTEAFF
>TRBV24-1|NA|few|TRBJ2-1
TGTGCCACCAGTGATATAGGGATGAGCTCCTACAATGAGCAGTTCTTC
CATSDIGMSSYNEQFF
>TRBV10-3|NA|NA|TRBJ1-1
TGTGCCATCAGTGAGTCTGGGGGAACGGGCACTGAAGCTTTCTTT
CAISESGGTGTEAFF
>TRBV5-6|TRBD1|few|TRBJ1-4
TGTGCCAGCAGCGCGGACAGGGAAGGTGAAAAACTGTTTTTT
CASSADREGEKLFF
>TRBV5-1|NA|few|TRBJ1-1
TGCGCCAGCAGCCCCGAGGGTTTCACTGAAGCTTTCTTT
CASSPEGFTEAFF
>TRBV3-1|NA|few|TRBJ2-2
TGTGCCAGCAGCCCACAGGGTTCGAGGGGGGAGCTGTTTTTT
CASSPQGSRGELFF
>TRBV5-1|TRBD1|few|TRBJ2-6
TGCGCCAGCAGCTTACAAGGGGGCAACTCTGGGGCCAACGTCCTGACTTTC
CASSLQGGNSGANVLTF
>TRBV7-9|NA|NA|TRBJ1-6
TGTGCCAGCAGCTTAAACCCGAACGGTTCACCCCTCCACTTT
CASSLNPNGSPLHF
>TRBV20-1|TRBD2|few|TRBJ2-6
TGCAGTGCTAGAGATCTGGGTAGCGGGAGGCGCTCTGGGGCCAACGTCCTGACTTTC
CSARDLGSGRRSGANVLTF
>TRBV5-1|NA|NA|TRBJ2-7
TGCGCCAGCAGATTGGCAGAGGGGGGACTCTACGAGCAGTACTTC
CASRLAEGGLYEQYF
>TRBV28|TRBD1|NA|TRBJ2-5
TGTGCCAGCAGCCAGACAGGGGAAGGGAAGACCCAGTACTTC
CASSQTGEGKTQYF
>TRBV6-1|NA|few|TRBJ1-1
TGTGCCAGCAGTGAACGTGGGGGCTTCTTT
CASSERGGFF
>TRBV12-3/TRBV12-4|TRBD2|NA|TRBJ2-1
TGTGCCAGCAGTCAACCGGGACTAGCGGGGGGGCGTTACAATGAGCAGTTCTTC
CASSQPGLAGGRYNEQFF
>TRBV7-3|NA|many|TRBJ1-2
TGTGCCAGCAGCTCGGGACCTATGGCAGGAGATTATGGCTACACCTTC
CASSSGPMAGDYGYTF
>TRBV6-5|TRBD1|NA|TRBJ2-7
TGTGCCAGCAGTTCGACAGGGGGGGCCTACGAGCAGTACTTC
CASSSTGGAYEQYF
>TRBV5-1|NA|many|TRBJ2-7
TGCGCCAGCAGCTTGGAGGGAAACCCCTACGAGCAGTACTTC
CASSLEGNPYEQYF
>TRBV18|NA|NA|TRBJ2-5
TGTGCCAGCTCACCACAGGGGAAGACCCAGTACTTC
CASSPQGKTQYF
>TRBV5-1|TRBD1|few|TRBJ2-2
TGCGCCAGTGGACAGGGGACCGGGGAGCTGTTTTTT
CASGQGTGELFF